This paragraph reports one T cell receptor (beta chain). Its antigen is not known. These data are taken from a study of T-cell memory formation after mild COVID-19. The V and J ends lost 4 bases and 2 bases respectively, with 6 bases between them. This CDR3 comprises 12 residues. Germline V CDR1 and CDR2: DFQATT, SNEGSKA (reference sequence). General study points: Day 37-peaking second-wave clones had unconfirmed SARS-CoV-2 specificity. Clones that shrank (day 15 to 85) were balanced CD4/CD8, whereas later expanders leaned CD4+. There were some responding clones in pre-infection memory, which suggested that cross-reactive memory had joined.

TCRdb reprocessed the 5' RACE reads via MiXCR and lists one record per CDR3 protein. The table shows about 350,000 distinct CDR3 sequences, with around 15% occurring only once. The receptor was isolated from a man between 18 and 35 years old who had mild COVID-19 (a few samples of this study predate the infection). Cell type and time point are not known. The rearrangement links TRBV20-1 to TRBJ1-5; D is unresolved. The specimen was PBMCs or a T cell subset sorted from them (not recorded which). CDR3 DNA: TGCAGTGCTACGTTGGGCAATCAGCCCCAGCATTTT. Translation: CSATLGNQPQHF.